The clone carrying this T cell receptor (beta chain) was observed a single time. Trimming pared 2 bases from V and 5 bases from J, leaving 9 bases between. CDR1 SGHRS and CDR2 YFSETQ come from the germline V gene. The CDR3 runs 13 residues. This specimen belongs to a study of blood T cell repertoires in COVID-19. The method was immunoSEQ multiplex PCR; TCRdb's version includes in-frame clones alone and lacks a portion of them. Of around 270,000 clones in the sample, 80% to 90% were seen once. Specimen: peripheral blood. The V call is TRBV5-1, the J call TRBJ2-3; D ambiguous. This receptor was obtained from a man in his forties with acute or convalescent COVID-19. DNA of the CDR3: TGCGCCAGCAGCTTCCCAGCGCTAGATACGCAGTATTTT. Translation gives CASSFPALDTQYF.